The entry that follows covers one TCR beta chain sequence. Its target is not known. The germline V gene has CDR1 SGHRS and CDR2 YFSETQ. The CDR3 runs 14 residues. V was shortened by 2 bases and J by 2 bases, with 10 bases between the two germline ends. This entry comes from a study of CD8 T cells in ankylosing spondylitis. Study outcomes and limitations: There was reportedly significant enrichment of clones that were disease-linked in matched ankylosing spondylitis synovial fluid.

TCRdb passed the 5' RACE reads through MiXCR, listing each CDR3 protein once. The table has approximately 200,000 distinct CDR3 sequences, 10% to 15% seen once; the top ten hold approximately 10%. This TCR was sampled from a female donor with ankylosing spondylitis or in good health (not recorded which). What was sequenced was blood, either unsorted or a sorted T cell fraction (not recorded which). The chain has TRBV5-1 and TRBJ2-5; TRBD2 is a possible D gene (6 bases). CDR3 bases: TGCGCCAGCAGCTTAGGGGACTCGCAAGAGACCCAGTACTTC. This codes for CASSLGDSQETQYF.